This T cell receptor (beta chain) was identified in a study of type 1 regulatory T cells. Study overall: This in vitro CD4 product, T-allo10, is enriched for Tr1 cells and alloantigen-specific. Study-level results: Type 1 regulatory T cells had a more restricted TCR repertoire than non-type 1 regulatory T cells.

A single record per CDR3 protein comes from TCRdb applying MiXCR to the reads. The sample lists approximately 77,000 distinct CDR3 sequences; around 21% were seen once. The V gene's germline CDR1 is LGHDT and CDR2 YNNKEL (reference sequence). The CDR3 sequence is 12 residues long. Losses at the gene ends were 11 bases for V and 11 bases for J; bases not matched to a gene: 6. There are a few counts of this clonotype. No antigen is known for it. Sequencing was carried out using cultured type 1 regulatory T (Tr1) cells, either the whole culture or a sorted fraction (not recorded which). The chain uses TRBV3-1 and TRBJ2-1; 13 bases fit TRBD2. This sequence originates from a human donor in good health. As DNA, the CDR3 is TGTGCCTCAGGACTAGCGGGAGTGCAGCAGTTCTTC. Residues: CASGLAGVQQFF.